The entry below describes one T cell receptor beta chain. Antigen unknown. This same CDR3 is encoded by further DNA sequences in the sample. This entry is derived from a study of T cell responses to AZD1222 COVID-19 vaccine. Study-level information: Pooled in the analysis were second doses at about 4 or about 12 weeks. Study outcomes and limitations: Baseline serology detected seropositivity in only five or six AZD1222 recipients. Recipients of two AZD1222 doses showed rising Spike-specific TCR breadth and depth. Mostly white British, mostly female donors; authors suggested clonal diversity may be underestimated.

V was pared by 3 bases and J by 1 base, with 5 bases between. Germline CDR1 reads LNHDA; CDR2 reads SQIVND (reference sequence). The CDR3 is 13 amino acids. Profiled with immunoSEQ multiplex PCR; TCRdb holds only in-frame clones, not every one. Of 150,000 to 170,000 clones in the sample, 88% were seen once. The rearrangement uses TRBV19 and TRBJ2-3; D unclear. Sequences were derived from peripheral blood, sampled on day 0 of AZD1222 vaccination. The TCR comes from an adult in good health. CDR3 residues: CASSMSGTDTQYF. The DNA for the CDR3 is TGTGCCAGTAGTATGTCCGGCACAGATACGCAGTATTTT.